This T cell receptor beta chain was captured by sequencing in a study of cytomegalovirus exposure and HLA in healthy donors. As for the study in general: Of all 400 or so donors who were genotyped, 70% to 85% belonged to the Caucasian-associated ancestry cluster. Study-level points and caveats: Investigators reported about 160 TCR beta chains as tied to cytomegalovirus. Reportedly, HLA-A and HLA-B alleles of most subjects were accurately predicted from TCR beta.

The study ran its PCR with 60 Vbeta and 13 Jbeta primers. The method was immunoSEQ multiplex PCR; TCRdb's version includes in-frame clones alone and lacks a portion of them. The table shows 100,000 to 150,000 clones, with approximately 80% occurring only once. Only a few counts were recorded for this clone. The antigen remains undetermined. The germline V gene encodes CDR1 SGHRS and CDR2 YFSETQ. V gave up 4 bases and J gave up 0 bases; unmatched junction bases: 3. This CDR3 comprises 14 residues. This chain joins TRBV5-1 and TRBJ2-7, with 8 bases that match TRBD1. The TCR sequence derives from a female donor in good health and CMV-seropositive. Specimen: PBMCs. This CDR3 is CASSDRGHSYEQYF. The CDR3 nucleotides read TGCGCCAGCAGCGACAGGGGTCACTCCTACGAGCAGTACTTC.